One sample yielded the 24 T cell receptor beta chains listed below, sequenced in a study of graft-versus-host responses after intestinal transplantation (dated by TCRdb to about 2021). Per the publication, the time point label means: cells obtained before transplantation from donor or recipient. The protocol used for the library was the immunoSEQ multiplex PCR assay. TCRdb provides this immuneACCESS table in a form limited to in-frame rearrangements. Some clones are lacking; in checked studies, under half of them reflect an unresolved V gene, and why the rest are absent is not known. This sample lists fewer than 120,000 clones; 85% to 95% were detected once. 0.4% to 0.55% of the sample is taken by the ten largest. These receptors have no identified antigens. Sequences were derived from unstimulated CD8+ T cells sorted from spleen or lymph node cells, sampled before intestinal transplant. These receptor sequences come from a human donor who received an intestinal transplant.

CDR3 in amino acids: CSVEDGGGKETQYF. Written as DNA, the CDR3 is TGCAGCGTTGAAGATGGGGGGGGGAAAGAGACCCAGTACTTC. The chain joins TRBV29-1 to TRBJ2-5; 7 bases line up with TRBD2. CDR1 and CDR2 from the germline V gene are SQVTM and ANQGSEA. Unmatched junction bases numbered 4, after V lost 0 bases and J lost 3 bases. The CDR3 length is 14 residues.

A single count supports this clone. This chain links TRBV28 with TRBJ2-2; 10 nucleotides agree with TRBD2. This CDR3 is built from 15 residues. The germline V gene has CDR1 MDHEN and CDR2 SYDVKM. Trimming at V came to 5 bases and at J to 5 bases, leaving 5 bases not matched to a gene. The CDR3 sequence is CASSLGTSVTGELFF. Here the CDR3 DNA reads TGTGCCAGCAGTCTCGGGACTAGCGTTACCGGGGAGCTGTTTTTT.

V usage is TRBV4-1 and J usage is TRBJ2-3, with no clear D. The CDR3 consists of 11 residues. The germline gives CDR1 MGHRA, CDR2 YSYEKL. V lost 9 bases and J lost 6, with 10 bases in between. This CDR3 reads CASSFGDTQYF. In nucleotides, the CDR3 is TGCGCCAGTTCCTTCGGCGATACGCAGTATTTT.

This chain joins TRBV6-6 and TRBJ1-2, with 8 bases fitting TRBD1. The junction had 10 bases not matched to a gene; V was cut back by 5 bases and J by 2 bases. Looked up from germline, CDR1 is MNHNY and CDR2 is SVGAGI (reference sequence). This CDR3 has 16 residues. In DNA, the CDR3 is TGTGCCAGCAGTCTTATCACCGGGACAGGAAACTATGGCTACACCTTC. Translating gives CASSLITGTGNYGYTF.

The rearrangement joins TRBV5-1 to TRBJ2-7; D unresolved. With 4 bases removed from V and 7 bases from J, the gap between germline ends came to 18 bases. Germline CDR1 SGHRS, CDR2 YFSETQ. This CDR3 comprises 14 residues. The CDR3 is CASSPGLMLGEQYF. DNA of the CDR3: TGCGCCAGCAGCCCCGGGCTGATGCTGGGGGAGCAGTACTTC.

CDR3 sequence reads: CASSLARASGHSYEQYF. The CDR3 bases are TGCGCCAGCAGCTTGGCTCGGGCTAGCGGCCACTCCTACGAGCAGTACTTC. The genes are TRBV5-1 and TRBJ2-7; 7 bases agree with TRBD2. CDR3 length: 17 residues. V shed 0 bases and J 0 bases; nucleotides not matched to a gene: 9. Germline CDR1 and CDR2: SGHRS and YFSETQ.

This sequence joins TRBV5-4 and TRBJ1-2; D gene unclear. This CDR3 contains 13 residues. Germline CDR1 is SGHNT and CDR2 is YYREEE (reference sequence). Trimming removed 0 bases from V and 8 bases from J, with 11 bases in between. Written as DNA, the CDR3 is TGTGCCAGCAGCTTGGTCGACTTTGGGGGCTACACCTTC. It codes for CASSLVDFGGYTF.

V gene TRBV28 combines with J gene TRBJ2-1; tentatively, D is TRBD2 (6 bases). CDR1 is MDHEN, CDR2 SYDVKM, per germline. V lost 6 bases, J lost 4 bases, and 13 bases lay in between. There are 14 residues in the CDR3. CDR3 DNA sequence: TGTGCCAGCAGCTTGAGCGGGCGTTACAATGAGCAGTTCTTC. This codes for CASSLSGRYNEQFF.

The chain has TRBV7-6 and TRBJ1-1; possible D gene TRBD1, 5 bases. Trimming cost V 0 bases and J 7 bases, with 18 bases left between them. Germline CDR1 SGHVS, CDR2 FNYEAQ. CDR3 length: 16 amino acids. The CDR3 DNA reads TGTGCCAGCAGCTTAGCCATAACAGGAGCAGGTGGTGAAGCTTTCTTT. Its protein is CASSLAITGAGGEAFF.

This clone was counted a single time. For the CDR3, the DNA is TGTGCCAGCAGCTCGTCACCTTCAGGGAATGAGCAGTTCTTC. Protein product: CASSSSPSGNEQFF. The rearrangement uses TRBV7-9 and TRBJ2-1, with a possible D match to TRBD1 (5 bases). CDR1 is SEHNR and CDR2 is FQNEAQ in the germline V gene (reference sequence). The CDR3 runs 14 residues. V was shortened by 4 bases and J by 7 bases, with 14 bases between the two germline ends.

This clone was recorded only once. The chain is built from TRBV19 and TRBJ2-7; D call uncertain. CDR3 length: 12 residues. V shed 4 bases and J shed 1 base, with 5 bases lying between them. Germline lookup yields CDR1 LNHDA and CDR2 SQIVND (reference sequence). The CDR3 nucleotides are TGTGCCAGTAGTAGCGGATCCTACGAGCAGTACTTC. It encodes CASSSGSYEQYF.

The CDR3 nucleotides are TGTGCCAGCAGTCCCGGACGGCGGAATATATCCTACGAGCAGTACTTC. Its protein is CASSPGRRNISYEQYF. The chain links TRBV28 to TRBJ2-7; the D is unclear. The CDR3 extends over 16 amino acids. Germline values: CDR1 MDHEN, CDR2 SYDVKM. Trimming removed 5 bases at V and 1 base at J, with 18 bases between.

The rearrangement uses TRBV5-1 and TRBJ1-2; 8 bases fit TRBD1. This CDR3 is 12 amino acids long. V trimming: 3 bases; J trimming: 5 bases; junction bases outside the gene matches: 0. Germline V gives CDR1 SGHRS, CDR2 YFSETQ. The CDR3: CASSWDRYGYTF. The CDR3 DNA sequence: TGCGCCAGCAGCTGGGACAGGTATGGCTACACCTTC.

The CDR3, as DNA: TGTGCCATCGGTTTAGGCAGGGGAAATCAGCCCCAGCATTTT. This translates into CAIGLGRGNQPQHF. J is TRBJ1-5 and V is TRBV15; D possibly corresponds to TRBD1 (6 bases). Germline loops: CDR1 LNHNV, CDR2 YYDKDF (reference sequence). There are 14 residues in the CDR3. Trimming cost V 10 bases and J 4 bases, with 17 bases left between them.

V and J are TRBV7-9 and TRBJ1-1, with D possibly TRBD1 on 6 matching bases. Germline-derived CDR1 and CDR2 are SEHNR and FQNEAQ (reference sequence). Trimming took 3 bases from V and 3 from J, leaving 11 bases between them. The length of the CDR3 is 14 residues. The CDR3 DNA follows: TGTGCCAGCAGCTTGGGGGCGAGACACACTGAAGCTTTCTTT. The encoded protein is CASSLGARHTEAFF.

V usage is TRBV4-2 and J usage is TRBJ2-2; possible D gene TRBD2, 5 bases. V dropped 10 bases and J dropped 3 bases, with 9 bases sitting between them. The CDR3 runs to 12 residues. Germline CDR1 LGHNA, CDR2 YNFKEQ. CDR3 in DNA: TGTGCCATCGGGCGGGACACCGGGGAGCTGTTTTTT. This codes for CAIGRDTGELFF.

The CDR3 sequence is CASSAGTINEQFF. DNA for the CDR3: TGTGCCAGTAGTGCCGGGACCATCAATGAGCAGTTCTTC. The V call is TRBV19, the J call TRBJ2-1; D is possibly TRBD1 or TRBD2 (5 bases each). Germline V CDR1 and CDR2: LNHDA, SQIVND (reference sequence). The CDR3 totals 13 residues. The V gene lost 5 bases and the J gene lost 6 bases, with 11 bases spanning the gap.

The rearrangement links TRBV27 to TRBJ1-1; D ambiguous. The CDR3 covers 14 residues. V lost 3 bases to trimming and J lost 1 base, with 9 bases between them. Germline values: CDR1 MNHEY, CDR2 SMNVEV (reference sequence). The chain's CDR3 is CASSFGFGNTEAFF. The CDR3 DNA sequence: TGTGCCAGCAGTTTTGGGTTTGGGAACACTGAAGCTTTCTTT.

The rearrangement joins TRBV6-1 to TRBJ1-5; D remains unclear. The CDR3 length is 14 residues. Trimming left V 3 bases short and J 2 bases short, with 8 bases between. Germline V gives CDR1 MNHNS, CDR2 SASEGT. DNA for the CDR3: TGTGCCAGCAGTGAGCTAGACGGCAATCAGCCCCAGCATTTT. It encodes CASSELDGNQPQHF.

V gene TRBV30 combines with J gene TRBJ2-7; D gene uncertain. The CDR3 is made up of 14 amino acids. Trimming removed 2 bases from V and 3 bases from J, with 14 bases in between. Per germline, CDR1 GTSNPN and CDR2 SVGIG (reference sequence). CDR3 amino acids: CAWSSALYYYEQYF. CDR3 coding DNA: TGTGCCTGGAGTAGCGCCCTTTATTACTACGAGCAGTACTTC.

V usage is TRBV27 and J usage is TRBJ2-6, with D hard to call. The V end was cut by 5 bases, the J end by 0 bases, with 8 bases between. CDR1 is MNHEY and CDR2 is SMNVEV in the germline V gene (reference sequence). CDR3 length: 15 residues. CDR3 sequence reads: CASSLSYSGANVLTF. The CDR3 coding sequence is TGTGCCAGCAGTCTTTCCTACTCTGGGGCCAACGTCCTGACTTTC. Full variable domain (outside the CDR3, taken from reference TRBV27 and TRBJ2-6): EAQVTQNPRYLITVTGKKLTVTCSQNMNHEYMSWYRQDPGLGLRQIYYSMNVEVTDKGDVPEGYKVSRKEKRNFPLILESPSPNQTSLYFCASSLSYSGANVLTFGAGSRLTVL.

The chain employs TRBV27 and TRBJ2-1, with D possibly TRBD2 on 6 matching bases. Trimming removed 3 bases at V and 6 bases at J, with 9 bases between. The germline V gene encodes CDR1 MNHEY and CDR2 SMNVEV (reference sequence). This CDR3 has 13 amino acids. The CDR3 bases are TGTGCCAGCAGTTTCGGGAGTTCCAATGAGCAGTTCTTC. Residues: CASSFGSSNEQFF.

This CDR3 reads CASSLGGATEAFF. The CDR3 nucleotides read TGTGCCAGCAGCTTGGGGGGGGCAACTGAAGCTTTCTTT. The chain recombines TRBV5-4 with TRBJ1-1; D perhaps matches TRBD1 (6 bases). The CDR3 totals 13 residues. CDR1 and CDR2 (germline): SGHNT, YYREEE (reference sequence). Trimming took 0 bases from V and 5 from J, leaving 8 bases between them. Full variable domain (outside the CDR3, taken from reference TRBV5-4 and TRBJ1-1): ETGVTQSPTHLIKTRGQQVTLRCSSQSGHNTVSWYQQALGQGPQFIFQYYREEENGRGNFPPRFSGLQFPNYSSELNVNALELDDSALYLCASSLGGATEAFFGQGTRLTVV.

The chain has TRBV15 and TRBJ1-5; a possible D gene is TRBD1 (5 bases). V dropped 8 bases and J dropped 4 bases, with 12 bases sitting between them. The germline V gene encodes CDR1 LNHNV and CDR2 YYDKDF (reference sequence). The CDR3 has 13 residues. The CDR3 nucleotides are TGTGCCACCTGGGGGGGTTGGAATCAGCCCCAGCATTTT. Its protein is CATWGGWNQPQHF.